These 13 T cell receptor beta chains were sequenced from one sample in a study of T cell repertoires in cytomegalovirus infection. In TCRdb, the reads were re-called with MiXCR into one record per CDR3 protein. Counted here are 700,000 to 950,000 distinct CDR3 sequences, over 25% occurring once; the ten biggest clones make up around 12%. For these receptors, no antigen is known. The sample was cultured CD8+ T cells from PBMCs, taken from culture after CMV antigen stimulation. These receptors all stem from a human donor in good health (CMV status not recorded). Some clones in this sample may be carry-over from other donors' samples.

This clonotype was picked up many times. This sequence joins TRBV14 and TRBJ2-4; D is perhaps TRBD2 (6 bases). Trimming removed 4 bases at V and 9 bases at J, with 16 bases between. The CDR3 is 14 amino acids. From germline, CDR1 is SGHDN and CDR2 FVKESK. The CDR3 coding sequence is TGTGCCAGCAGCCCCCGGACGTCGCGGGGCATTCAGTACTTC. Its protein product is CASSPRTSRGIQYF.

There are many counts of this clonotype. The chain recombines TRBV7-3 with TRBJ1-1, with 9 bases that match TRBD1. V was clipped by 3 bases and J by 4 bases; unmatched bases: 0. This CDR3 spans 13 amino acids. Germline CDR1 is SGHTA and CDR2 is FQGTGA. The DNA for the CDR3 is TGTGCCAGCAGCTTGACAGGGGGCACTGAAGCTTTCTTT. It specifies CASSLTGGTEAFF.

This clonotype has a count of ten or more. V usage is TRBV12-3 or TRBV12-4 and J usage is TRBJ2-3; perhaps TRBD2 as D (5 bases). The CDR3 consists of 12 residues. Between the trimmed V and J ends, which lost 5 bases and 2 bases, there was a span of 5 bases. In nucleotides, the CDR3 is TGTGCCAGCAGTCGGGACACAGATACGCAGTATTTT. Translating gives CASSRDTDTQYF.

The chain employs TRBV6-2 or TRBV6-3 and TRBJ2-3; TRBD2 is a possible D gene (5 bases). The length of the CDR3 is 17 residues. Germline CDR1 is MNHEY and CDR2 is SVGEGT. V was trimmed by 2 bases and J by 2 bases, leaving 17 bases between them. For the CDR3, the DNA is TGTGCCAGCAGTTACAACAGCTTTAGCGACCTCACAGATACGCAGTATTTT. This translates into CASSYNSFSDLTDTQYF.

Written as DNA, the CDR3 is TGTGCCAGCTGCTATCGGACAGAGTATGAGCAGTTCTTC. Translated, it gives CASCYRTEYEQFF. The chain joins TRBV2 to TRBJ2-1; the D gene is possibly TRBD1 (6 bases). Germline values: CDR1 SNHLY, CDR2 FYNNEI. Between the trimmed V and J ends, which lost 8 bases and 8 bases, there was a span of 16 bases. The CDR3 sequence is 13 residues long.

This clonotype was seen a handful of times. The J gene is TRBJ2-2, the V gene TRBV5-5; TRBD1 aligns across 8 bases. V lost 4 bases to trimming and J lost 5 bases; unmatched junction nucleotides: 16. Germline loops: CDR1 SGHKS, CDR2 YYEKEE (reference sequence). This CDR3 is built from 18 residues. The CDR3 DNA follows: TGTGCCAGCAGCCCCGCCAAGGTGACAGGGGATAGGACCGGGGAGCTGTTTTTT. This sequence encodes CASSPAKVTGDRTGELFF.

This clonotype occurred a few times. The rearrangement joins TRBV28 to TRBJ2-7; D is perhaps TRBD2 (7 bases). Germline CDR1 is MDHEN and CDR2 is SYDVKM. The V gene lost 3 bases and the J gene lost 6 bases, with 18 bases spanning the gap. The CDR3 covers 15 residues. Here the CDR3 DNA reads TGTGCCAGCAGTTTCGGGCGGGGGCCCTACTGCGAGCAGTACGTC. Protein product: CASSFGRGPYCEQYV.

This clonotype occurred a few times. V is TRBV7-9 and J is TRBJ2-5, with TRBD1 matching 7 bases. Losses at the gene ends were 5 bases for V and 1 base for J; bases not matched to a gene: 10. There are 16 residues in the CDR3. The germline V gene has CDR1 SEHNR and CDR2 FQNEAQ (reference sequence). In DNA, the CDR3 is TGTGCCAGCAGCCCTCGATTCGGGACAGCCCAAGAGACCCAGTACTTC. It specifies CASSPRFGTAQETQYF. Supplemented by reference TRBV7-9 and TRBJ2-5, the full variable domain reads DTGVSQNPRHKITKRGQNVTFRCDPISEHNRLYWYRQTLGQGPEFLTYFQNEAQLEKSRLLSDRFSAERPKGSFSTLEIQRTEQGDSAMYLCASSPRFGTAQETQYFGPGTRLLVL.

The gene calls are TRBV10-3 and TRBJ2-7; TRBD1 aligns across 7 bases. The CDR3 covers 14 residues. Per the germline V gene, CDR1 is ENHRY and CDR2 is SYGVKD. With V trimmed by 3 bases and J by 5 bases, 7 bases remained unmatched. CDR3 bases: TGTGCCATCAGTGAAATGACAGGGACGGACGAGCAGTACTTC. Protein sequence: CAISEMTGTDEQYF.

This clonotype was counted only a few times. The chain joins TRBV19 to TRBJ2-1; 12 bases agree with TRBD2. After removal of 0 bases from V and 7 bases from J, the junction contained 7 bases not matched to a gene. Looked up from germline, CDR1 is LNHDA and CDR2 is SQIVND (reference sequence). The CDR3 extends over 17 amino acids. CDR3 residues: CASSIDPPGLAGNEQFF. The CDR3 DNA reads TGTGCCAGTAGTATAGATCCCCCAGGACTAGCGGGGAATGAGCAGTTCTTC.

The chain is built from TRBV19 and TRBJ2-1; possible D gene TRBD2, 7 bases. This CDR3 comprises 16 residues. Germline CDR1 is LNHDA and CDR2 is SQIVND (reference sequence). With 5 bases removed from V and 8 bases from J, the gap between germline ends came to 22 bases. The chain's CDR3 is CASSPLGGRFVDEQFF. The DNA of the CDR3 is TGTGCCAGTAGTCCCCTCGGGGGGCGGTTTGTGGATGAGCAGTTCTTC.

V gene TRBV27 combines with J gene TRBJ1-5; possibly TRBD1 for D (5 bases). Germline V CDR1 and CDR2: MNHEY, SMNVEV (reference sequence). The CDR3 spans 13 residues. Deletions cut 3 bases from V and 9 bases from J, with 12 bases between. The DNA for the CDR3 is TGTGCCAGCAGTTTGGGGGGTTCTGGGCCCCAGCATTTT. This translates into CASSLGGSGPQHF.

This chain links TRBV13 with TRBJ2-5; D tentatively fits TRBD1 or TRBD2 (5 bases each). This CDR3 spans 12 amino acids. Germline CDR1 is PRHDT and CDR2 is FYEKMQ (reference sequence). Trimming cost V 5 bases and J 6 bases, with 10 bases left between them. CDR3 DNA: TGTGCCAGCAGCGAGGGACGGCAGACCCAGTACTTC. This encodes CASSEGRQTQYF.